Sequencing of this T cell receptor beta chain was carried out in a study of blood T cell repertoires in COVID-19. Whole-study context: Specimens from acute and convalescent COVID-19 originated in the United States, Italy and Spain. From T cells, B-cell-depleted T cells, or PBMCs came the material, which was cDNA or gDNA.

In the original processing: Amplification from reference gene primers served as the basis for estimated nucleated cell counts. This table comes from immunoSEQ multiplex PCR, and its TCRdb copy is limited to in-frame clones, with some not included. The V and J calls and the clone size are those of that table, but D and trimming were determined from the DNA. The sample records tens of thousands of clones, around nine tenths being singletons. V was clipped by 5 bases and J by 10 bases, with 12 bases between them. The CDR3 length is 12 residues. This chain connects TRBV12-3 or TRBV12-4 to TRBJ2-1; the D gene is possibly TRBD1 (6 bases). The source is an elderly woman with acute or convalescent COVID-19. Sequencing used peripheral blood. CDR3 sequence: CASSQADREQFF. CDR3 coding DNA: TGTGCCAGCAGTCAAGCGGACAGAGAGCAGTTCTTC.